The 22 T cell receptor beta chains below come from one sample, sequenced in a study of regulatory T cells in long-lasting Graves disease. Noted time point: persistent/refractory GD, antithyroid drugs over 5 years with positive TRAb. Extracted RNA from PBMCs served as the source of the TCR library. Arm-PCR of CDR3 regions and iRepertoire HTBI primers were the basis on which TCR beta libraries were built. One entry per CDR3 protein results from TCRdb running MiXCR on the multiplex PCR reads. The sample holds a few hundred thousand distinct CDR3 sequences, around 20% seen once. The sample here was peripheral blood mononuclear cells (PBMCs), taken when the disease was refractory, from a patient treated with antithyroid drugs. Every receptor here comes from a female donor with Graves disease.

This chain connects TRBV7-9 to TRBJ2-7; TRBD1 or TRBD2 may be the D gene (5 bases each). This CDR3 is 15 amino acids long. CDR1 is SEHNR and CDR2 is FQNEAQ in the germline V gene (reference sequence). V shed 2 bases and J shed 5 bases, with 16 bases lying between them. CDR3 DNA: TGTGCCAGCAGCTTAATCGGGGCCCCAGCCGACGAGCAGTACTTC. It specifies CASSLIGAPADEQYF.

Remarks on this clonotype: A much larger clone differs from this one at a single base, so this may be a read error. The chain has TRBV28 and TRBJ2-7; the D gene is possibly TRBD1 (6 bases). The CDR3 sequence is 16 residues long. V dropped 4 bases and J dropped 5 bases, with 21 bases sitting between them. Per germline, CDR1 MDHEN and CDR2 SYDVKM. For the CDR3, the DNA is TGTGCCAGCAGTTCAGGGGCAGCGAGACTTCCTAACGAGCAGTACTTC. Amino acids: CASSSGAARLPNEQYF.

This clonotype was observed a handful of times. This chain joins TRBV7-9 and TRBJ1-6; 10 bases match TRBD1. Trimming at V came to 4 bases and at J to 9 bases, leaving 3 bases not matched to a gene. The CDR3 runs to 14 residues. Germline CDR1 is SEHNR and CDR2 is FQNEAQ (reference sequence). The CDR3 is CASSSGQGSSPLHF. Here the CDR3 DNA reads TGTGCCAGCAGCTCGGGACAGGGGAGTTCACCCCTCCACTTT.

The CDR3 DNA reads TGTGCCAGCAGTGATCGGACAGGGCTAAGGTCACCCCTCCACTTT. Protein product: CASSDRTGLRSPLHF. The chain recombines TRBV12-3 or TRBV12-4 with TRBJ1-6, with 8 nucleotides matching TRBD1. After removal of 5 bases from V and 10 bases from J, the junction contained 10 bases not matched to a gene. The CDR3 loop spans 15 amino acids.

The J gene is TRBJ1-4, the V gene TRBV5-1, with no clear D. The ends were cut back, 0 bases at V and 7 bases at J, with 13 bases in the middle. This CDR3 comprises 15 residues. Per germline, CDR1 SGHRS and CDR2 YFSETQ. The DNA of the CDR3 is TGCGCCAGCAGCTTGGGGGGATCCGCGAGTGAAAAACTGTTTTTT. This encodes CASSLGGSASEKLFF.

The rearrangement uses TRBV28 and TRBJ2-7, with 10 nucleotides matching TRBD1. V shed 8 bases and J 4 bases; nucleotides not matched to a gene: 8. Germline V CDR1 and CDR2: MDHEN, SYDVKM. The CDR3 loop spans 14 amino acids. The CDR3 loop is CASGTTGGFYEQYF. DNA for the CDR3: TGTGCCAGCGGCACGACAGGGGGCTTTTACGAGCAGTACTTC.

The chain has TRBV2 and TRBJ2-4; a possible D gene is TRBD1 (6 bases). V was clipped by 5 bases and J by 5 bases, with 13 bases between them. Germline values: CDR1 SNHLY, CDR2 FYNNEI. The CDR3 runs to 14 residues. CDR3 nucleotides: TGTGCCAGCAGTTCGAGCAGGGGAGAAAACATTCAGTACTTC. It yields the protein CASSSSRGENIQYF.

The chain links TRBV7-9 to TRBJ1-2, with a possible D match to TRBD1 (5 bases). The CDR3 runs to 11 residues. CDR1 is SEHNR, CDR2 FQNEAQ, per germline (reference sequence). The V and J ends lost 11 bases and 2 bases respectively, with 9 bases between them. The CDR3 loop reads CAQGENYGYTF. CDR3 DNA sequence: TGTGCCCAGGGCGAGAACTATGGCTACACCTTC.

This clonotype was observed at least ten times. J is TRBJ2-5 and V is TRBV20-1; D ambiguous. Germline lookup yields CDR1 DFQATT and CDR2 SNEGSKA (reference sequence). The CDR3 has 13 residues. Trimming took off 1 base at V and 2 bases at J, with 8 bases between the two ends. CDR3 sequence: CSARVRRQETQYF. For the CDR3, the DNA is TGCAGTGCTAGAGTTCGAAGGCAAGAGACCCAGTACTTC.

The sample holds many counts of this clonotype. The gene calls are TRBV25-1 and TRBJ2-7; D call uncertain. Germline CDR1 and CDR2: MGHDK and SYGVNS. Trimming took 3 bases from V and 10 from J, leaving 13 bases between them. The CDR3 length is 12 residues. This chain's CDR3 is CASSDSGVVQYF. As DNA, the CDR3 is TGTGCCAGCAGTGATTCGGGTGTGGTACAGTACTTC.

This sequence joins TRBV30 and TRBJ1-3; D uncertain. This CDR3 is 12 amino acids long. V was cut by 3 bases and J by 11 bases, with 14 bases left in between. Germline CDR1 is GTSNPN and CDR2 is SVGIG (reference sequence). DNA for the CDR3: TGTGCCTGGAGCGCTAGGGAGGGCGCCATATATTTT. It yields the protein CAWSAREGAIYF.

Only a few counts were recorded for this clonotype. The chain has TRBV20-1 and TRBJ2-5, with 8 bases fitting TRBD2. V lost 5 bases to trimming and J lost 4 bases; unmatched junction nucleotides: 6. The germline gives CDR1 DFQATT, CDR2 SNEGSKA (reference sequence). The CDR3 has 13 residues. Written as DNA, the CDR3 is TGCAGTGCTCCCTGGACTAGCCGAGAGACCCAGTACTTC. As protein: CSAPWTSRETQYF.

The sample holds a few counts of this clonotype. This rearrangement joins TRBV10-3 to TRBJ2-7; 11 nucleotides match TRBD1. This CDR3 is built from 14 residues. Per germline, CDR1 ENHRY and CDR2 SYGVKD. With 6 bases clipped from V and 0 bases from J, the junction kept 1 base outside the gene matches. This CDR3 is CAIRGTGGSYEQYF. CDR3 DNA sequence: TGTGCCATCAGAGGGACAGGGGGCTCCTACGAGCAGTACTTC.

Note on this clonotype: A much larger clone differs from this one at a single base, so this may be a read error. The genes are TRBV19 and TRBJ1-1; D not certain. The germline V gene has CDR1 LNHDA and CDR2 SQIVND (reference sequence). The CDR3 covers 13 residues. The chain's CDR3 is CAGSIGINTEAFF. The CDR3 nucleotides read TGTGCCGGTAGTATTGGAATTAACACTGAAGCTTTCTTT.

The V call is TRBV3-1, the J call TRBJ1-2; D is perhaps TRBD1 (6 bases). The CDR3 contains 15 residues. V was shortened by 4 bases and J by 8 bases, with 20 bases between the two germline ends. From germline, CDR1 is LGHDT and CDR2 YNNKEL (reference sequence). The chain's CDR3 is CASSPFSDSFQGYTF. The CDR3 DNA is TGTGCCAGCAGCCCTTTCTCGGACAGCTTTCAAGGCTACACCTTC.

This clonotype was observed a handful of times. The J gene is TRBJ1-1, the V gene TRBV7-3, with a possible D match to TRBD1 (6 bases). The CDR3 runs 14 residues. Trimming took 6 bases from V and 3 from J, leaving 14 bases between them. Germline V CDR1 and CDR2: SGHTA, FQGTGA. The CDR3 DNA follows: TGTGCCAGCAGAGGGGGGGGCTATGACACTGAAGCTTTCTTT. As protein: CASRGGGYDTEAFF.

In its sample, this clonotype was seen many times. The chain joins TRBV6-1 to TRBJ2-5; D call uncertain. Trimming took 3 bases from V and 7 from J, leaving 9 bases between them. This CDR3 contains 12 residues. Germline-derived CDR1 and CDR2 are MNHNS and SASEGT. CDR3 nucleotide sequence: TGTGCCAGCAGTGAGCCCCCAGGGACCCAGTACTTC. It is translated as CASSEPPGTQYF.

The table lists this clonotype with a few counts. V and J are TRBV28 and TRBJ2-2; 7 bases align to TRBD1. The V and J ends lost 6 bases and 1 base, in that order; junction bases with no gene match: 8. The V gene's germline CDR1 is MDHEN and CDR2 SYDVKM. The CDR3 consists of 16 residues. The CDR3 here is CASRPAGTVNTGELFF. In DNA form, the CDR3 reads TGTGCCAGCAGACCGGCCGGGACAGTGAACACCGGGGAGCTGTTTTTT.

The CDR3 region is CASSFTNRDGGGAFF. The CDR3 DNA sequence: TGCGCCAGCAGCTTTACCAACCGGGACGGCGGCGGAGCTTTCTTT. The V and J genes are TRBV5-1 and TRBJ1-1, with D perhaps matching TRBD1 (5 bases). Per germline, CDR1 SGHRS and CDR2 YFSETQ. The CDR3 extends over 15 amino acids. The ends were cut back, 2 bases at V and 10 bases at J, with 21 bases in the middle.

This clonotype showed up many times. The chain uses TRBV28 and TRBJ2-7, with D maybe TRBD2 (6 bases). Germline V gene sequence: CDR1 MDHEN, CDR2 SYDVKM. V was trimmed by 0 bases and J by 3 bases, leaving 15 bases between them. The CDR3 extends over 16 amino acids. CDR3 coding DNA: TGTGCCAGCAGTTTATGGGAGGAGGGGTACGGCTACGAGCAGTACTTC. Its translation: CASSLWEEGYGYEQYF.

This clonotype was picked up many times. The chain recombines TRBV6-5 with TRBJ2-5, with D perhaps TRBD2 (6 bases). Germline loops: CDR1 MNHEY, CDR2 SVGAGI. This CDR3 is 15 amino acids long. V was cut by 0 bases and J by 7 bases, with 15 bases left in between. CDR3 loop: CASSYSPGVMATQYF. The CDR3 DNA is TGTGCCAGCAGTTACTCGCCGGGGGTGATGGCGACCCAGTACTTC.

This clonotype has a count of ten or more. This sequence joins TRBV20-1 and TRBJ1-5; D is unresolved. V shed 1 base and J shed 6 bases, with 13 bases lying between them. Germline V gene lookup returns CDR1 DFQATT and CDR2 SNEGSKA (reference sequence). There are 14 residues in the CDR3. The CDR3 sequence is CSARGETESQPQHF. The CDR3 DNA reads TGCAGTGCTAGAGGGGAGACCGAGAGTCAGCCCCAGCATTTT.